This paragraph reports one T cell receptor (beta chain). What it binds is not known. The sample belongs to a study of cytomegalovirus exposure and HLA in healthy donors. Study-level findings and limits: In a later analysis, at a false discovery rate of 0.05, over 15,000 TCR beta sequences matched HLA alleles. According to the study, 160 or so TCR beta chains were cytomegalovirus-associated.

13 Jbeta primers and 60 Vbeta primers were used for the PCR. This table comes from immunoSEQ multiplex PCR, and its TCRdb copy is limited to in-frame clones, with some not included. The sample data list 90,000 to 130,000 clones. CDR3 size: 16 residues. Germline V CDR1 and CDR2: MNHEY, SMNVEV (reference sequence). The V end was cut by 2 bases, the J end by 5 bases, with 18 bases between. Sequencing was carried out using PBMCs. The genes are TRBV27 and TRBJ2-5; possible D gene TRBD2, 6 bases. This TCR was sampled from a man in his forties in good health and CMV-seropositive. CDR3 DNA sequence: TGTGCCAGCAGTTTAAGGCGGGATGGGAGTCGGGAGACCCAGTACTTC. Its protein product is CASSLRRDGSRETQYF.